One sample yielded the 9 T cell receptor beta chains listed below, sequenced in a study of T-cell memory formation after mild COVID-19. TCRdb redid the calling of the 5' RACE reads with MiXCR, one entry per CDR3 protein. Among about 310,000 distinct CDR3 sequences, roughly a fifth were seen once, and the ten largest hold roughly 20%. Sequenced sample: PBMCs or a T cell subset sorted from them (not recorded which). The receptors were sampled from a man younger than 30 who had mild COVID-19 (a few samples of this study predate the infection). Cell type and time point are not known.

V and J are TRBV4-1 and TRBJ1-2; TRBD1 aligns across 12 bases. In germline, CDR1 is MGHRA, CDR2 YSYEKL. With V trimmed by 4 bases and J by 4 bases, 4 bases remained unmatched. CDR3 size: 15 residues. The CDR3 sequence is CASSPGQGAIYGYTF. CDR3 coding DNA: TGCGCCAGCAGCCCGGGACAGGGGGCCATCTATGGCTACACCTTC.

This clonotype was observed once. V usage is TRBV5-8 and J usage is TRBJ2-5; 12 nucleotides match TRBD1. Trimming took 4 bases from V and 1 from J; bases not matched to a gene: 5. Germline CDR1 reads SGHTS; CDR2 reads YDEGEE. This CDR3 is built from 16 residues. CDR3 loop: CASSGGDRGRQETQYF. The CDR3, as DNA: TGTGCCAGCAGCGGGGGGGACAGGGGGCGCCAAGAGACCCAGTACTTC.

The CDR3 DNA reads TGTGCCACCAGTGGTGAAAGCAAGGCTAATGAAAAACTGTTTTTT. It codes for CATSGESKANEKLFF. The chain employs TRBV24-1 and TRBJ1-4; D is unclear. This CDR3 region has 15 residues. Trimming stripped 5 bases from V and 3 bases from J, with 12 bases between. CDR1 and CDR2 (germline): KGHDR, SFDVKD.

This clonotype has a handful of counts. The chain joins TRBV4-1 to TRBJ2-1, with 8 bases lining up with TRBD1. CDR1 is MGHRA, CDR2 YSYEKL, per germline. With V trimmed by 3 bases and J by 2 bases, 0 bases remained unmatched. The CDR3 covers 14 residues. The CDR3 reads CASSQGQAYNEQFF. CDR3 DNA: TGCGCCAGCAGCCAGGGACAGGCCTACAATGAGCAGTTCTTC.

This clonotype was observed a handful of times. In nucleotides, the CDR3 is TGTGCCAGCAGTCTTGTCGGGGTGAACATTCAGTACTTC. Translated, it gives CASSLVGVNIQYF. This chain links TRBV6-6 with TRBJ2-4; perhaps TRBD2 as D (5 bases). Trimming shortened V by 5 bases and J by 7 bases, and 12 bases separated the two germline ends. CDR3 size: 13 residues. CDR1 and CDR2 from the germline V gene are MNHNY and SVGAGI (reference sequence).

The DNA for the CDR3 is TGTGCCAGCAGCCCGGGGGGAGTAACTAACTATGGCTACACCTTC. Its protein product is CASSPGGVTNYGYTF. The chain couples TRBV7-2 to TRBJ1-2, with D tentatively TRBD1 (5 bases). V lost 5 bases and J 0 bases, leaving 13 bases between the germline ends. Germline V CDR1 and CDR2: SGHTA, FQGNSA. This CDR3 spans 15 amino acids.

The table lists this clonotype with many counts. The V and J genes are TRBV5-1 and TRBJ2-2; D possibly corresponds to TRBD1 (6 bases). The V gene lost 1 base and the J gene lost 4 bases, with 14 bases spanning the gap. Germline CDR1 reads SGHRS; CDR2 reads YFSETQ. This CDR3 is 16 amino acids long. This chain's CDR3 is CASSLLQGSITGELFF. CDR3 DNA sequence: TGCGCCAGCAGCTTGCTCCAGGGGTCAATCACCGGGGAGCTGTTTTTT.

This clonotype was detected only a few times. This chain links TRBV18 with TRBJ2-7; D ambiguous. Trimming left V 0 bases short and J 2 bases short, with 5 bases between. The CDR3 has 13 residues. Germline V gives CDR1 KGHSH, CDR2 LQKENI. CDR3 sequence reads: CASSPPSTYEQYF. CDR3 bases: TGTGCCAGCTCACCACCGAGCACCTACGAGCAGTACTTC.

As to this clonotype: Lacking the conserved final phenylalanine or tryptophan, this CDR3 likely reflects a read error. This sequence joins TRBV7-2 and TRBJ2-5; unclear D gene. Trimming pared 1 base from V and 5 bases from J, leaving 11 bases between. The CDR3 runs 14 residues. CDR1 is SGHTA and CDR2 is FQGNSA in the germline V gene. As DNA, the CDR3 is TGTGCCAGCAGCTTAGTCTCGATTATGGAGACCCAGTACTTA. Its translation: CASSLVSIMETQYL.